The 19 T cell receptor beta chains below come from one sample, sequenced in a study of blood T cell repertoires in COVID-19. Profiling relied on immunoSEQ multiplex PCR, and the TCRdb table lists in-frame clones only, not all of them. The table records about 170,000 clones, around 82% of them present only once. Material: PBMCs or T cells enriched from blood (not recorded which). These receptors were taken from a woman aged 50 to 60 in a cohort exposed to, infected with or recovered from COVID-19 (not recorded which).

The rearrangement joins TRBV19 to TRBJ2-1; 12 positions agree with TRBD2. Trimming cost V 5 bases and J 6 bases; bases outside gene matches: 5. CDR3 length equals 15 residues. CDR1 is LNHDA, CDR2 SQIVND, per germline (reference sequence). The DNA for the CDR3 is TGTGCCAGTAGTGTCCTAGCGGGGGGGTCCAATGAGCAGTTCTTC. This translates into CASSVLAGGSNEQFF.

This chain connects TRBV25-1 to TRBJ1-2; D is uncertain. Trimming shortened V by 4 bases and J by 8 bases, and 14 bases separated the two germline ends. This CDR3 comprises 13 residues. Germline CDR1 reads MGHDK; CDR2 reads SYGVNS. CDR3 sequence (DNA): TGTGCCAGCAGTGCCGGGTCCTGGCGGGGCTACACCTTC. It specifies CASSAGSWRGYTF.

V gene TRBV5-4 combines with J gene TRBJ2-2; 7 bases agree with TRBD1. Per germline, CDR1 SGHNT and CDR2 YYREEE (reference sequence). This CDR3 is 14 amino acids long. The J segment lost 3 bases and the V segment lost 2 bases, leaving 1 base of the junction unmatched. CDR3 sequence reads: CASSLRGHTGELFF. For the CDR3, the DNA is TGTGCCAGCAGCTTAAGGGGGCACACCGGGGAGCTGTTTTTT.

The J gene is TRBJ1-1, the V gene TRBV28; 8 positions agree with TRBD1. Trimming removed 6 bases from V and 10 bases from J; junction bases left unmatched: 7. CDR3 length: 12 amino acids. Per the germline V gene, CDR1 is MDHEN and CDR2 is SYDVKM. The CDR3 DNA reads TGTGCCAGCAGGCCAGACAGGGGCCGAGCTTTCTTT. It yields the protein CASRPDRGRAFF. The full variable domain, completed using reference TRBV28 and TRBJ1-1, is DVKVTQSSRYLVKRTGEKVFLECVQDMDHENMFWYRQDPGLGLRLIYFSYDVKMKEKGDIPEGYSVSREKKERFSLILESASTNQTSMYLCASRPDRGRAFFGQGTRLTVV.

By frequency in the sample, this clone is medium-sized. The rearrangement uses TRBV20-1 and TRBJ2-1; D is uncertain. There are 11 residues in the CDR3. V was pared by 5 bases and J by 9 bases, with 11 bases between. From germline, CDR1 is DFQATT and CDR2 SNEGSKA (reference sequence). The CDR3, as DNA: TGCAGTGCTTCATACAATGCTGAGCAGTTCTTC. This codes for CSASYNAEQFF.

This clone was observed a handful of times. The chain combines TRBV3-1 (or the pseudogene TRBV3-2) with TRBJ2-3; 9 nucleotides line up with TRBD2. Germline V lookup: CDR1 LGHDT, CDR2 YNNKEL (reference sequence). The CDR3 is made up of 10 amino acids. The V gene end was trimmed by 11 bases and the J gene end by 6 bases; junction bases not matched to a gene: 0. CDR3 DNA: TGTGCCGCGGGGGGGGATACGCAGTATTTT. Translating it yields CAAGGDTQYF.

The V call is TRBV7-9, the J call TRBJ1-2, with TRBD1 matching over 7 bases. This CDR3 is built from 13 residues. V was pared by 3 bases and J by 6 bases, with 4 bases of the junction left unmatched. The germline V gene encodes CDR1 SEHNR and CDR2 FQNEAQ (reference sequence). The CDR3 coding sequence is TGTGCCAGCAGCTTCGGGACAGAAGATGGCTACACCTTC. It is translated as CASSFGTEDGYTF.

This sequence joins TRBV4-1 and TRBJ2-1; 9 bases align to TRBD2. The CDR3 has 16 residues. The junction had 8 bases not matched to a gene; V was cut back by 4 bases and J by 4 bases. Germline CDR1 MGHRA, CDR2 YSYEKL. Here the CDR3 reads CASSLAGTSSYNEQFF. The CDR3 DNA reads TGCGCCAGCAGCCTTGCCGGGACTAGCAGTTACAATGAGCAGTTCTTC.

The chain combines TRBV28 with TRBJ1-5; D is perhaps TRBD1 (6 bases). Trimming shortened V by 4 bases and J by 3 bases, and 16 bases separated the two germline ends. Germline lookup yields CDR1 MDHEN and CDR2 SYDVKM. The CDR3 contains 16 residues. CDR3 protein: CASSYPDRMVNQPQHF. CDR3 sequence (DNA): TGTGCCAGCAGTTATCCCGACAGGATGGTCAATCAGCCCCAGCATTTT.

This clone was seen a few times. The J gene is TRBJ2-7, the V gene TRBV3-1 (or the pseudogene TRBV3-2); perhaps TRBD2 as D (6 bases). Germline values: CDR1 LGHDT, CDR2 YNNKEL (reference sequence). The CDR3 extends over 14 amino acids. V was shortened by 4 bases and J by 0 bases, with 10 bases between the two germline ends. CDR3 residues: CASSPGLSSYEQYF. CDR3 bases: TGTGCCAGCAGCCCGGGACTTTCCTCCTACGAGCAGTACTTC.

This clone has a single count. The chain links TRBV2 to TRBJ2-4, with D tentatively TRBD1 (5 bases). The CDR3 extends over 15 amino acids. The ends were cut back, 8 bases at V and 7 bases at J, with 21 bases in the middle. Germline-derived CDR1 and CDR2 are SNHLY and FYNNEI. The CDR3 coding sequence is TGTGCCAGCCTTCTCAACCCAGGGTCTCGGAACATTCAGTACTTC. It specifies CASLLNPGSRNIQYF.

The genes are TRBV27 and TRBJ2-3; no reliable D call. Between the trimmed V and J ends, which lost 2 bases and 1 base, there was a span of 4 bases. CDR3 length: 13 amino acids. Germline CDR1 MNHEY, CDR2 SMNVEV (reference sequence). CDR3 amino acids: CASSLARTDTQYF. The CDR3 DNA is TGTGCCAGCAGTTTAGCGCGCACAGATACGCAGTATTTT.

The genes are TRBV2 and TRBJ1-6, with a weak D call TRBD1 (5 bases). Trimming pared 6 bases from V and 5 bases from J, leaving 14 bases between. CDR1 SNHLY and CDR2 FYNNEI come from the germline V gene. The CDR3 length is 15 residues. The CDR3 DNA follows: TGTGCCAGCAGGGACATTACAGTTAATAATTCACCCCTCCACTTT. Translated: CASRDITVNNSPLHF.

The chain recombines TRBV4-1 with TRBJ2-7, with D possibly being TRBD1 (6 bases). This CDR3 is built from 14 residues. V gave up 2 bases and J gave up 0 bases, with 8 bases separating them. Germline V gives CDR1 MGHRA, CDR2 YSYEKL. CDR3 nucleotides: TGCGCCAGCAGCCAATGGGACATCTCCTACGAGCAGTACTTC. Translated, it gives CASSQWDISYEQYF.

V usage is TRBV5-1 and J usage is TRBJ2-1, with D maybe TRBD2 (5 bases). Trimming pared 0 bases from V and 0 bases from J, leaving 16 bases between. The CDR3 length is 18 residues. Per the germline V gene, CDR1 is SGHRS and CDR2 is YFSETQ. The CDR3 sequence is CASSLGTVERFSYNEQFF. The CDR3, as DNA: TGCGCCAGCAGCTTGGGTACCGTTGAGCGGTTCTCCTACAATGAGCAGTTCTTC.

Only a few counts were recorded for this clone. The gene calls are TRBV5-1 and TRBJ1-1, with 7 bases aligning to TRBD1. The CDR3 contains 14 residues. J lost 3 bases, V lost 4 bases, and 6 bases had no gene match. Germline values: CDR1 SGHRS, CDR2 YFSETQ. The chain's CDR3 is CASSPGGSDTEAFF. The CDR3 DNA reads TGCGCCAGCAGCCCAGGGGGGAGCGACACTGAAGCTTTCTTT.

The CDR3 sequence: CASSDPLAGSGTGELFF. As DNA, the CDR3 is TGCGCCAGCAGTGATCCCCTAGCGGGAAGCGGCACCGGGGAGCTGTTTTTT. The chain links TRBV10-1 to TRBJ2-2, with 9 bases that match TRBD2. The germline V gene has CDR1 WNHNN and CDR2 SYGVQD (reference sequence). V lost 3 bases to trimming and J lost 4 bases; unmatched junction nucleotides: 9. This CDR3 spans 17 amino acids.

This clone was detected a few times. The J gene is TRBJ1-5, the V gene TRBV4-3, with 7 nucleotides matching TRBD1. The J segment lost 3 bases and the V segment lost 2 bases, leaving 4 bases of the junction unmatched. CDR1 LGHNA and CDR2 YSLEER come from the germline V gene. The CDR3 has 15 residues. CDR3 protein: CASSQNRGDNQPQHF. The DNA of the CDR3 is TGCGCCAGCAGCCAAAACAGGGGAGACAATCAGCCCCAGCATTTT.

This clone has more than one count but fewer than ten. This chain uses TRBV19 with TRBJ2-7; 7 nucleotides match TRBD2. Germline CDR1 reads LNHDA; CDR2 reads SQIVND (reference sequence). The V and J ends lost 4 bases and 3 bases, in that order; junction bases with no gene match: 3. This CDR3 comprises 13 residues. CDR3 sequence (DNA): TGTGCCAGTAGTAAGGAGCGGGGCTACGAGCAGTACTTC. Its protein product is CASSKERGYEQYF.